The source of this TCR beta chain is a study of T-cell reconstitution after alpha-beta-depleted transplantation in children. General study findings and limits: Surviving recipient cells, namely T cells and thymic progenitors, were the source of high day-60 TCRbeta diversity in some patients. About two months after transplant, alpha-beta T cells reportedly came from several hundred expanded graft clones. One year post-transplant, T-cell counts and diversity were largely derived from T cells produced anew.

Deletions cut 5 bases from V and 3 bases from J, with 14 bases between. The CDR3 is made up of 16 amino acids. Germline CDR1 SGHTA, CDR2 FQGTGA. Note on this clonotype: The antigen is not known.

Unique molecular identifiers featured in how the TCRbeta library was prepared. TCRdb independently ran MiXCR on the PCR reads; one entry per CDR3 protein. Of about 300,000 distinct CDR3 sequences listed, 6.5% to 9% are singletons. The gene calls are TRBV7-3 and TRBJ2-6, with D hard to call. The sequence was obtained from a female patient aged 2-10 years who had a stem cell transplant for Fanconi anemia, so the T cells may come from the graft donor. The source material was peripheral blood, sampled 360 days after TCRalphabeta/CD19-depleted stem cell transplant. The CDR3 region has the DNA TGTGCCAGCAGCCGAGGTGGGGTTTATGGGGCCAACGTCCTGACTTTC. Protein: CASSRGGVYGANVLTF.